This TCR beta chain was identified in a study of blood T cells in healthy people across ages. Trimming stripped 5 bases from V and 0 bases from J, with 10 bases between. CDR3 length: 15 residues. Germline V lookup: CDR1 SGHTA, CDR2 FQGNSA. This clonotype has a count of ten or more. The second PCR ran roughly 6 to 11 cycles with a sample-barcoded 5' primer and J-beta primers. TCRdb processed the 5' RACE reads anew with MiXCR; each CDR3 protein has one entry. The table includes approximately 810,000 distinct CDR3 sequences, around 26% detected once. V and J are TRBV7-2 and TRBJ1-4, with D possibly TRBD1 on 6 matching bases. This receptor was identified in a woman aged 80 or older in good health. Source material: blood. The CDR3 DNA is TGTGCCAGCAGCCCACGGACAGCAACTAATGAAAAACTGTTTTTT. Its translation is CASSPRTATNEKLFF.